These 13 T cell receptor beta chains share one sample of origin, sequenced in a study of T cell responses to AZD1222 COVID-19 vaccine (dated by TCRdb to about 2021). The time point label, as the study defines it: baseline before first vaccination. Libraries were built with the immunoSEQ multiplex PCR assay. This immuneACCESS table, as held by TCRdb, lists in-frame sequences with V and J called but not all clones. Of the missing ones, under half trace to an unresolved V gene in checked studies; the others have no known cause. The sample has more than 150,000 clones on record, roughly 92% of them singletons. 10% of the sample comes from the top ten. The source material was peripheral blood, sampled on day 0 of AZD1222 vaccination. These receptors were taken from an adult in good health.

This rearrangement joins TRBV2 to TRBJ1-1, with D unresolved. The CDR3 has 15 amino acids. CDR1 SNHLY and CDR2 FYNNEI come from the germline V gene. V was cut by 2 bases and J by 0 bases, with 10 bases left in between. DNA for the CDR3: TGTGCCAGCAGTGAAAGGTCTGGAATGAACACTGAAGCTTTCTTT. Its protein product is CASSERSGMNTEAFF.

This rearrangement joins TRBV2 to TRBJ2-7, with 7 bases fitting TRBD1. J was trimmed by 5 bases and V by 6 bases; bases with no gene match: 7. CDR1 is SNHLY, CDR2 FYNNEI, per germline. This CDR3 contains 13 residues. DNA of the CDR3: TGTGCCAGCAGCTTGACAGGGAACCACGAGCAGTACGTC. It translates to CASSLTGNHEQYV.

The gene calls are TRBV10-2 and TRBJ1-2; tentative D call: TRBD1 (5 bases). This CDR3 spans 15 amino acids. The V gene's germline CDR1 is WSHSY and CDR2 SAAADI. V was trimmed by 2 bases and J by 4 bases, leaving 14 bases between them. Written as DNA, the CDR3 is TGCGCCAGCAGTGAGAGGTCTTCGGGGGGCTATGGCTACACCTTC. Its translation: CASSERSSGGYGYTF.

J is TRBJ1-4 and V is TRBV6-6; 9 bases agree with TRBD1. The length of the CDR3 is 16 residues. The germline gives CDR1 MNHNY, CDR2 SVGAGI (reference sequence). With V trimmed by 2 bases and J by 4 bases, 5 bases remained unmatched. The CDR3 DNA follows: TGTGCCAGCAGTTACGGACAGGGGTACGGTAATGAAAAACTGTTTTTT. Protein: CASSYGQGYGNEKLFF.

The genes are TRBV19 and TRBJ1-2; 9 bases match TRBD1. J gave up 10 bases and V 1 base, and 10 bases lay outside the gene matches. CDR3 length equals 15 residues. Germline V gene data show CDR1 as LNHDA and CDR2 as SQIVND (reference sequence). The chain's CDR3 is CASSIGTRGQGFYTF. CDR3 DNA: TGTGCCAGTAGTATAGGGACCCGGGGACAGGGCTTCTACACCTTC.

As to this clone: Other DNA sequences in the same sample also yield this CDR3. The chain has TRBV19 and TRBJ2-1; TRBD2 might be the D (5 bases). The CDR3 extends over 14 amino acids. The germline CDR1 and CDR2 sequences are LNHDA and SQIVND (reference sequence). The germline V and J ends were trimmed by 11 bases and 3 bases, with 17 bases remaining between them. DNA of the CDR3: TGTGCCGTCCGCCCGGATAGCGACTACAATGAGCAGTTCTTC. Encoded protein: CAVRPDSDYNEQFF.

The chain joins TRBV29-1 to TRBJ2-1; perhaps D is TRBD1 or TRBD2 (5 bases each). This CDR3 spans 14 amino acids. Trimming removed 5 bases from V and 2 bases from J, with 13 bases in between. CDR1 is SQVTM and CDR2 is ANQGSEA in the germline V gene. For the CDR3, the DNA is TGCAGCGTTCTCTGGAGGACAACCTACAATGAGCAGTTCTTC. Translating it yields CSVLWRTTYNEQFF.

The gene calls are TRBV5-5 and TRBJ2-7, with 12 bases lining up with TRBD2. CDR3 length: 15 residues. The germline CDR1 and CDR2 sequences are SGHKS and YYEKEE (reference sequence). Trimming at V came to 5 bases and at J to 0 bases, leaving 3 bases not matched to a gene. CDR3 sequence (DNA): TGTGCCAGCAGAGAACTAGCGGGGGGCTCCTACGAGCAGTACTTC. Residues: CASRELAGGSYEQYF.

The chain links TRBV5-4 to TRBJ2-1; 7 bases align to TRBD1. Trimming removed 2 bases from V and 2 bases from J; junction bases left unmatched: 1. This CDR3 spans 14 amino acids. Germline V gene lookup returns CDR1 SGHNT and CDR2 YYREEE (reference sequence). The CDR3 reads CASSLGGPYNEQFF. CDR3 nucleotide sequence: TGTGCCAGCAGCTTAGGGGGCCCCTACAATGAGCAGTTCTTC. The full variable domain, in which reference TRBV5-4 and TRBJ2-1 provide the parts outside the CDR3, is ETGVTQSPTHLIKTRGQQVTLRCSSQSGHNTVSWYQQALGQGPQFIFQYYREEENGRGNFPPRFSGLQFPNYSSELNVNALELDDSALYLCASSLGGPYNEQFFGPGTRLTVL.

The J gene is TRBJ2-1, the V gene TRBV9; D is ambiguous. The V end lost 1 base, the J end lost 4 bases, and 3 bases lay between the germline ends. The germline gives CDR1 SGDLS, CDR2 YYNGEE. The CDR3 extends over 12 amino acids. The CDR3 DNA reads as TGTGCCAGCAGCGTAAGGTACAATGAGCAGTTCTTC. The encoded protein is CASSVRYNEQFF.

This rearrangement joins TRBV19 to TRBJ1-1; no clear D. Per the germline V gene, CDR1 is LNHDA and CDR2 is SQIVND (reference sequence). V lost 3 bases and J lost 1, with 12 bases in between. This CDR3 is 15 amino acids long. The CDR3 sequence is CASSISSETNTEAFF. The CDR3 nucleotides read TGTGCCAGTAGTATTTCTAGTGAAACGAACACTGAAGCTTTCTTT. Combining the CDR3 with reference TRBV19 and TRBJ1-1 gives the whole variable domain DGGITQSPKYLFRKEGQNVTLSCEQNLNHDAMYWYRQDPGQGLRLIYYSQIVNDFQKGDIAEGYSVSREKKESFPLTVTSAQKNPTAFYLCASSISSETNTEAFFGQGTRLTVV.

The chain employs TRBV9 and TRBJ1-1; 7 bases line up with TRBD1. CDR3 length: 15 amino acids. The trim removed 0 bases at V and 2 bases at J, leaving 4 bases unmatched. Germline-derived CDR1 and CDR2 are SGDLS and YYNGEE. CDR3 loop: CASSVGDRANTEAFF. DNA for the CDR3: TGTGCCAGCAGCGTAGGCGACAGGGCCAACACTGAAGCTTTCTTT. Complete variable domain (other parts from reference TRBV9 and TRBJ1-1): DSGVTQTPKHLITATGQRVTLRCSPRSGDLSVYWYQQSLDQGLQFLIQYYNGEERAKGNILERFSAQQFPDLHSELNLSSLELGDSALYFCASSVGDRANTEAFFGQGTRLTVV.

The chain couples TRBV30 to TRBJ2-2, with D unclear. Germline values: CDR1 GTSNPN, CDR2 SVGIG (reference sequence). The CDR3 consists of 13 residues. The V end was cut by 7 bases, the J end by 8 bases, with 17 bases between. The CDR3 region is CASLPLPGGELFF. DNA of the CDR3: TGTGCCTCCCTTCCACTTCCTGGAGGGGAGCTGTTTTTT.